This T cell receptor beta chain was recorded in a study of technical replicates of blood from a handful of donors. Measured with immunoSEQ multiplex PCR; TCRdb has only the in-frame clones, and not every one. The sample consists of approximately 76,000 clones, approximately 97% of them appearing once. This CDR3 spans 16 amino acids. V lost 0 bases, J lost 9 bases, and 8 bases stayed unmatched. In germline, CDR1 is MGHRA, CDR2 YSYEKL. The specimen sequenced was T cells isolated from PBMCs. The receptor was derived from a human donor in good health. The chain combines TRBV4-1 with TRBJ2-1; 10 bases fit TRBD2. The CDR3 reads CASSQEGLAGDVEQFF. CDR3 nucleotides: TGCGCCAGCAGCCAAGAAGGGCTAGCGGGAGACGTTGAGCAGTTCTTC.